The next 9 T cell receptor beta chains were all read from a single sample in a study of human T cells and chemical hapten exposure. Separate cDNA molecules received unique molecular identifiers, which the library attached to them. TCRdb itself ran the reads through MiXCR, one entry per CDR3 protein. The sample has approximately 600 distinct CDR3 sequences; 60% to 70% are singletons. Treatment here: therapeutic diphenylcyclopropenone sensitization with weekly scalp DPC. Sequencing was performed on whole blood, taken before DPC sensitization or 2, 6, or about 24 weeks after (not recorded which). These receptors were taken from an adult with alopecia areata. Some clones in this sample may be carry-over from other donors' samples. This table probably holds off-target reads from a library built for another chain.

The genes are TRBV19 and TRBJ2-1; 9 nucleotides agree with TRBD1. V lost 1 base to trimming and J lost 7 bases; unmatched junction nucleotides: 5. The CDR3 is 15 residues long. CDR1 is LNHDA, CDR2 SQIVND, per germline (reference sequence). The CDR3 coding sequence is TGTGCCAGTAGTATAGCCGACAGGGGGTTAAATGAGCAGTTCTTC. This translates into CASSIADRGLNEQFF.

The chain is built from TRBV7-3 and TRBJ2-1, with 11 bases identical to TRBD2. The CDR3 has 18 amino acids. The germline V gene has CDR1 SGHTA and CDR2 FQGTGA. V lost 2 bases and J lost 2; bases outside the gene matches: 8. The CDR3 region is CASSLYPSGGLPYNEQFF. The CDR3, as DNA: TGTGCCAGCAGCTTATACCCTAGCGGGGGGCTACCCTACAATGAGCAGTTCTTC.

In its sample, this clonotype was seen a few times. J is TRBJ2-5 and V is TRBV6-5, with D tentatively TRBD2 (6 bases). The CDR3 has 17 amino acids. V lost 1 base, J lost 5 bases, and 20 bases lay in between. Germline CDR1 MNHEY, CDR2 SVGAGI. The CDR3 coding sequence is TGTGCCAGCAGTTACTTATACTCCGGGACTCCAAGTGAGACCCAGTACTTC. Translated: CASSYLYSGTPSETQYF.

A remark on this clonotype: The junction shows a germline mismatch at one end, possibly a read error. The chain joins TRBV3-1 to TRBJ2-2; TRBD2 matches at 7 bases. Germline CDR1 LGHDT, CDR2 YNNKEL (reference sequence). The CDR3 contains 21 residues. The CDR3 coding sequence is TGTGCCAGCACCCAAGAGGGAGGGGCCTCTCTTCTGCGTTTTAACACCGGGGAGCTGTTTTTT. Translating gives CASTQEGGASLLRFNTGELFF.

V gene TRBV2 combines with J gene TRBJ2-7; D is ambiguous. This CDR3 contains 13 residues. Trimming took off 5 bases at V and 2 bases at J, with 10 bases between the two ends. Germline values: CDR1 SNHLY, CDR2 FYNNEI. CDR3 amino acids: CASSSNSPYEQYF. The CDR3 DNA is TGTGCCAGCAGTTCGAACAGCCCCTACGAGCAGTACTTC.

This clonotype was seen a handful of times. This sequence joins TRBV11-2 and TRBJ2-1; D not certain. The germline V gene encodes CDR1 SGHAT and CDR2 FQNNGV. V was trimmed by 5 bases and J by 2 bases, leaving 10 bases between them. The CDR3 extends over 14 amino acids. The CDR3 here is CASSPRTTYNEQFF. The CDR3 coding sequence is TGTGCCAGCAGCCCCAGGACGACCTACAATGAGCAGTTCTTC. Full variable domain (outside the CDR3, taken from reference TRBV11-2 and TRBJ2-1): EAGVAQSPRYKIIEKRQSVAFWCNPISGHATLYWYQQILGQGPKLLIQFQNNGVVDDSQLPKDRFSAERLKGVDSTLKIQPAKLEDSAVYLCASSPRTTYNEQFFGPGTRLTVL.

The V and J genes are TRBV7-9 and TRBJ2-2; no reliable D call. The CDR3 spans 14 residues. The germline V gene encodes CDR1 SEHNR and CDR2 FQNEAQ (reference sequence). Trimming shortened V by 2 bases and J by 4 bases, and 8 bases separated the two germline ends. CDR3 coding DNA: TGTGCCAGCAGCTTAATATTCTCCACCGGGGAGCTGTTTTTT. This gives the protein CASSLIFSTGELFF.

The gene calls are TRBV30 and TRBJ1-5; D is unresolved. Germline values: CDR1 GTSNPN, CDR2 SVGIG (reference sequence). Trimming shortened V by 0 bases and J by 0 bases, and 3 bases separated the two germline ends. The CDR3 is 13 residues long. CDR3 residues: CAWSVSSNQPQHF. The CDR3 coding sequence is TGTGCCTGGAGTGTATCTAGCAATCAGCCCCAGCATTTT.

The rearrangement links TRBV7-8 to TRBJ2-1; D not resolved. The CDR3 runs 12 residues. The ends were cut back, 6 bases at V and 4 bases at J, with 7 bases in the middle. The germline V gene has CDR1 SGHVS and CDR2 FQNEAQ. CDR3: CASSHEYNEQFF. CDR3 in DNA: TGTGCCAGCAGTCATGAGTACAATGAGCAGTTCTTC.